A single sample is the source of the 3 T cell receptor beta chains below, sequenced in a study of blood T cell repertoires in COVID-19. Using immunoSEQ multiplex PCR, the repertoire was profiled, and TCRdb retains in-frame clones only, with some absent. The sample has roughly 300,000 clones, 80% to 95% seen once; the top ten hold approximately 17%. Sequenced material: PBMCs or T cells enriched from blood (not recorded which). The receptor set was obtained from a woman aged 25-40 years who had recovered from COVID-19.

V and J are TRBV19 and TRBJ2-1; 8 nucleotides agree with TRBD1. The germline CDR1 and CDR2 sequences are LNHDA and SQIVND (reference sequence). CDR3 size: 17 residues. The trim removed 5 bases at V and 2 bases at J, leaving 11 bases unmatched. This CDR3 reads CASSPSFQGATYNEQFF. Here the CDR3 DNA reads TGTGCCAGTAGTCCATCTTTCCAGGGGGCCACCTACAATGAGCAGTTCTTC.

The rearrangement uses TRBV19 and TRBJ2-7; 15 bases are a match to TRBD2. The CDR3 runs to 16 residues. Germline CDR1 is LNHDA and CDR2 is SQIVND (reference sequence). The junction had 9 bases not matched to a gene; V was cut back by 7 bases and J by 5 bases. The DNA of the CDR3 is TGTGCCAGTAACCCCGGACTAGCGGGAGGGCTGGACGAGCAGTACTTC. Translated: CASNPGLAGGLDEQYF.

The chain links TRBV11-1 to TRBJ2-1; 9 bases line up with TRBD2. The V gene's germline CDR1 is SGHAT and CDR2 FQDESV (reference sequence). This CDR3 contains 16 residues. After removal of 6 bases from V and 1 base from J, the junction contained 7 bases not matched to a gene. The CDR3 DNA reads as TGTGCCAGCAGGGATAGCGGGAGACTATCCTACAATGAGCAGTTCTTC. Amino acid sequence: CASRDSGRLSYNEQFF. Full variable domain (missing parts from reference TRBV11-1 and TRBJ2-1): EAEVAQSPRYKITEKSQAVAFWCDPISGHATLYWYRQILGQGPELLVQFQDESVVDDSQLPKDRFSAERLKGVDSTLKIQPAELGDSAMYLCASRDSGRLSYNEQFFGPGTRLTVL.